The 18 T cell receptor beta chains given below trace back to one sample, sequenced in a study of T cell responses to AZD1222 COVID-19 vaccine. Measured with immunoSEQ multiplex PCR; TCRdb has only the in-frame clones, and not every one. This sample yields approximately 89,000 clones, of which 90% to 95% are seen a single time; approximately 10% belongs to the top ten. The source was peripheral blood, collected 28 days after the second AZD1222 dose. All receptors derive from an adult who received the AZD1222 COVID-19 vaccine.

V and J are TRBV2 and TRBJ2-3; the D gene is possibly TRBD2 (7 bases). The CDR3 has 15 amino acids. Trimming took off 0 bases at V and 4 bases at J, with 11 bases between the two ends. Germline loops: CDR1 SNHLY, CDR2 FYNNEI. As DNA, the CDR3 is TGTGCCAGCAGTGAAGCCCTAGGGGGGGCAGATACGCAGTATTTT. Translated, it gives CASSEALGGADTQYF. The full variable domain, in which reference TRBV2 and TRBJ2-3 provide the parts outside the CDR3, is EPEVTQTPSHQVTQMGQEVILRCVPISNHLYFYWYRQILGQKVEFLVSFYNNEISEKSEIFDDQFSVERPDGSNFTLKIRSTKLEDSAMYFCASSEALGGADTQYFGPGTRLTVL.

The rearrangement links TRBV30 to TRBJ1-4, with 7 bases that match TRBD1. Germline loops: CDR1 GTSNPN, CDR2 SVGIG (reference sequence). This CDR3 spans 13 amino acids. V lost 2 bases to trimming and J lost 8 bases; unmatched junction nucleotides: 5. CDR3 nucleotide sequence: TGTGCCTGGAGTCTCGGGACAGCGGAAAAACTGTTTTTT. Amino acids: CAWSLGTAEKLFF.

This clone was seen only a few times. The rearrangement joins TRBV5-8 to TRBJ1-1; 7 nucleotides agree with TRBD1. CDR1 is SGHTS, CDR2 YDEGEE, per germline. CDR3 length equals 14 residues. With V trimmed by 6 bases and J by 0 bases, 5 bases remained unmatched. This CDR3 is CASKRQGLNTEAFF. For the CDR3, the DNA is TGTGCCAGCAAAAGACAGGGTCTGAACACTGAAGCTTTCTTT.

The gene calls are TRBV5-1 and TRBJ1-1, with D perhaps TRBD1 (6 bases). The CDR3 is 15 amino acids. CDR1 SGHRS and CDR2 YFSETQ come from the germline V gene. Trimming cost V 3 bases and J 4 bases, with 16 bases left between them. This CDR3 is CASSSIQGGGTEAFF. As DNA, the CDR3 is TGCGCCAGCAGCTCTATACAGGGAGGGGGCACTGAAGCTTTCTTT.

In nucleotides, the CDR3 is TGCGCCAGCAATGGCCCAGGCGGGACAGGGCCCAGTTCACCCCTCCACTTT. It specifies CASNGPGGTGPSSPLHF. This chain joins TRBV10-2 and TRBJ1-6; TRBD1 aligns across 9 bases. Germline lookup yields CDR1 WSHSY and CDR2 SAAADI. The V gene end was trimmed by 7 bases and the J gene end by 9 bases; junction bases not matched to a gene: 16. The CDR3 covers 17 residues.

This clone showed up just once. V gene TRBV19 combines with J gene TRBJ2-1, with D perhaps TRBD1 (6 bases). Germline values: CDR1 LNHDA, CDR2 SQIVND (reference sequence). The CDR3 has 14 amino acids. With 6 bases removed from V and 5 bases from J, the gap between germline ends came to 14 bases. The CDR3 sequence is CASRPGAGHNEQFF. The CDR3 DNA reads TGTGCCAGTAGGCCAGGGGCGGGTCACAATGAGCAGTTCTTC. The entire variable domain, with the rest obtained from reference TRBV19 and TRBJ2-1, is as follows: DGGITQSPKYLFRKEGQNVTLSCEQNLNHDAMYWYRQDPGQGLRLIYYSQIVNDFQKGDIAEGYSVSREKKESFPLTVTSAQKNPTAFYLCASRPGAGHNEQFFGPGTRLTVL.

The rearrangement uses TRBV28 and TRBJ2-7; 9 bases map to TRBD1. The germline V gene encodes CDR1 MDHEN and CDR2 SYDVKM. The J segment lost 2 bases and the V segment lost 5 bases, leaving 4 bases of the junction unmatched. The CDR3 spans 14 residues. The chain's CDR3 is CASSIDRGAYEQYF. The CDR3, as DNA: TGTGCCAGCAGTATAGACAGGGGGGCCTACGAGCAGTACTTC.

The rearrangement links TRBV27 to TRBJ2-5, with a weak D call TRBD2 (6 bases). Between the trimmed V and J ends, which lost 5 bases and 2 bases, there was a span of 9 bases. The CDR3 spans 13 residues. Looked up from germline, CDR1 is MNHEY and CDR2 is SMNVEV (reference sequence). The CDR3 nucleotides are TGTGCCAGCAGTCGGGACTTTCAAGAGACCCAGTACTTC. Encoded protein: CASSRDFQETQYF.

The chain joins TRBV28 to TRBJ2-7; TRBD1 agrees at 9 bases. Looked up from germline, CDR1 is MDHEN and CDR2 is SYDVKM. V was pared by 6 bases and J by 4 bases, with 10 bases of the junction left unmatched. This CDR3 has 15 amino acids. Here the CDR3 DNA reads TGTGCCAGCAGACTGACAGGGGGTAAATCTTACGAGCAGTACTTC. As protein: CASRLTGGKSYEQYF.

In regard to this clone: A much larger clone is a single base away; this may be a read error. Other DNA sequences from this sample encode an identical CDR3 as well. CDR3 loop: CASSLGGYSNQPQHF. DNA of the CDR3: TGTGCCAGCAGCTTAGGCGGATATAGCAATCAGCCCCAGCATTTT. The chain carries TRBV7-9 and TRBJ1-5; no clear D gene. The ends were cut back, 1 base at V and 0 bases at J, with 7 bases in the middle. The CDR3 loop spans 15 amino acids. Looked up from germline, CDR1 is SEHNR and CDR2 is FQNEAQ (reference sequence).

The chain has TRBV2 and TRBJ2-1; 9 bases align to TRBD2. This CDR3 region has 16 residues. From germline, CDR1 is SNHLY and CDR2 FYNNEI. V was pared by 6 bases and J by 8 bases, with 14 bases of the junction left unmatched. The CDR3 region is CASRSAEGSSGDEQFF. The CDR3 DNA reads TGTGCCAGCAGGAGCGCCGAGGGGTCTAGCGGGGATGAGCAGTTCTTC.

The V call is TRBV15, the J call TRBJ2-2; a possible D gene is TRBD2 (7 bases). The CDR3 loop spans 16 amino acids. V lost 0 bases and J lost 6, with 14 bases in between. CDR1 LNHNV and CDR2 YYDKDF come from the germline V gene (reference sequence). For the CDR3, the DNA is TGTGCCACCAGCAGAGATACAGGGAGGGGATCCGGGGAGCTGTTTTTT. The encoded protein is CATSRDTGRGSGELFF.

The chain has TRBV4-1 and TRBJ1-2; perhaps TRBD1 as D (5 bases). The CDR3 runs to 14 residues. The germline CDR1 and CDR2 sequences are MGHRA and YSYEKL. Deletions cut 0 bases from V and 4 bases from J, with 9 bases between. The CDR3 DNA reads TGCGCCAGCAGCCAAGATGGCGGGACCTATGGCTACACCTTC. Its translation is CASSQDGGTYGYTF.

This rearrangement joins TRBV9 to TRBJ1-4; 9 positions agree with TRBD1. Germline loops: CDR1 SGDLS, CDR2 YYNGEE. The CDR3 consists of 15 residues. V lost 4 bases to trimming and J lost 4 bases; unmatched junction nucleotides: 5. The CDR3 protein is CASSPGQGFNEKLFF. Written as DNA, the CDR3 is TGTGCCAGCAGCCCTGGACAGGGGTTTAATGAAAAACTGTTTTTT.

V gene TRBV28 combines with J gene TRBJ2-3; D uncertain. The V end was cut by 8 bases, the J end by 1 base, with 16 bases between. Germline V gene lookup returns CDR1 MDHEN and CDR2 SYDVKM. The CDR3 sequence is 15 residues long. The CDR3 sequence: CASRVRLGGTDTQYF. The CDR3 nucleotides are TGTGCCAGCCGTGTACGTCTTGGTGGCACAGATACGCAGTATTTT.

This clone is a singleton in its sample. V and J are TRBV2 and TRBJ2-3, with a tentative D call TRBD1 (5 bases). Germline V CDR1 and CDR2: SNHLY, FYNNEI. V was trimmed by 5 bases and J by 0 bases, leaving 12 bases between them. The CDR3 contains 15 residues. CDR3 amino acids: CASSKKTESTDTQYF. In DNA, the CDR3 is TGTGCCAGCAGTAAAAAGACAGAGAGCACAGATACGCAGTATTTT.

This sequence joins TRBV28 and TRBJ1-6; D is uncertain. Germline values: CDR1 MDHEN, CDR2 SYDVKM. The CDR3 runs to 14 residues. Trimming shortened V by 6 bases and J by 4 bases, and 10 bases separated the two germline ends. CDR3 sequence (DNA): TGTGCCAGCAGGTTTAGGGTGTATAATTCACCCCTCCACTTT. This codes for CASRFRVYNSPLHF.

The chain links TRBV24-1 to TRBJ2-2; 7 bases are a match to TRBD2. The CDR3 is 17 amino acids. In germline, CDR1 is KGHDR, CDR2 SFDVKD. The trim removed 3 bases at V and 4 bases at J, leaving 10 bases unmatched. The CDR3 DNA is TGTGCCACCAGTGATCCCCTGGAGGCTAGCGGCACCGGGGAGCTGTTTTTT. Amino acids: CATSDPLEASGTGELFF.